Described below is a single TCR beta chain sequence and its context. The clone's antigen remains unknown. No much larger clone exists at a distance of one base, and base qualities are not known. The label giving this sample's time point can be read as: recipient sample about 28 days before transplant, after cytoreduction. Blood from recipients was drawn about 28 days before transplant and again at days 30, 100 and 180 after transplant. Using Nuclei Lysis Solution, genomic DNA was extracted from unfractionated peripheral blood mononuclear cells that were either fresh or cryopreserved. This entry belongs to a study of T cell clonotyping in hematopoietic cell transplantation (dated by TCRdb to 2020 to 2022). Study-level background: Pretransplant samples from recipients were collected after cytoreduction. The study collected around 150 blood samples from 30 to 45 consecutive transplant recipients and their related donors. Recruitment of patients was conducted between late 2015 and 2017, and follow-up was continued until September 2020 or death.

Study-wide findings and limitations: The sample size was limited and the cells went unsorted, which meant the CD4 and CD8 repertoire contributions could not be told apart. Just a small fraction of recipient repertoires overlapped with donor repertoires, and more than 95% appeared de novo at the given depth. Donor and pretransplant recipient Inverse Simpson Index values predicted broader posttransplant TCR repertoire diversity. After transplant, TCR diversity in recipients dropped, and pathologically expanded clonotypes climbed progressively between day 30 and day 180.

The immunoSEQ assay, a bias-controlled multiplex PCR with V- and J-specific primers, was used to amplify TCR beta CDR3 regions from genomic DNA. In a second PCR step, the CDR3 amplicons were tagged with a proprietary barcode plus Illumina adapter sequences. An Illumina MiSeq instrument was used to sequence the CDR3 libraries. For the original study's pipeline: immunoSEQ Analyzer 3.0 was used for export and quality control, with R Bioconductor and Immunarch used for downstream analyses. Repertoire metrics were calculated using only productive rearrangements within the normalized downsampled data set. In the normalized cohort, clonotypes with more than 5 templates were defined as pathologically expanded. Repertoire diversity was measured with the Inverse Simpson Index. To capture all clonotypes, the CMV-specificity analyses were run on the non-normalized data set. TCRdb's version of the immuneACCESS table is confined to in-frame rearrangements and falls short of the full clone set. An unresolved V gene accounts for under half of the shortfall where checked; the remainder is of unknown origin. Clone size and V and J calls were adopted from that table, with D and trimming inferred from the DNA. The sample yields 25,000 to 30,000 clones; around 82% were counted once. Approximately 1.8% of the sample comes from the top ten.

V sheds 5 bases and J sheds 3 bases, leaving 13 bases between their ends. The germline V gene supplies CDR1 SGHVS and CDR2 FNYEAQ. The CDR3 has 14 amino acids, counting the end cysteine and phenylalanine. CDR3 DNA only is kept here, 42 bases in frame from base 1. Specimen: peripheral blood mononuclear cells, collected before stem cell transplant. The rearrangement joined TRBV7-6 to TRBJ1-1; too little of a D gene remains to name it. The sequence was collected from a man aged 35 to 55 with acute myeloid leukemia. Some clones in this sample may be carry-over from other donors' samples. The CDR3 reads as follows: CASSPPRGDTEAFF. The nucleotides read TGTGCCAGCAGCCCCCCCCGCGGGGACACTGAAGCTTTCTTT. When the CDR3 is completed using the reference TRBV7-6 and TRBJ1-1 genes on either side, the full variable domain is GAGVSQSPRYKVTKRGQDVALRCDPISGHVSLYWYRQALGQGPEFLTYFNYEAQQDKSGLPNDRFSAERPEGSISTLTIQRTEQRDSAMYRCASSPPRGDTEAFFGQGTRLTVV.